The 16 T cell receptor beta chains below all came from one sample that was sequenced in a study of T cells in Graves' hyperthyroidism and ophthalmopathy. RNA transcripts yielded amplified TCR beta CDR3 regions. HTBI primers drove first-round RT-PCR of the TCR CDR3. TCRdb re-derived calls from the multiplex PCR reads in MiXCR, one entry per CDR3 protein. Found here are roughly 700,000 distinct CDR3 sequences, about 14% of them singletons; the top ten hold roughly 10%. Input material: blood. The receptors stem from a woman younger than 35 with Graves' hyperthyroidism.

This clonotype occurred many times. CDR3 sequence reads: CASSLGPFYEQYF. In nucleotides, the CDR3 is TGTGCCAGCAGCCTAGGACCATTCTACGAGCAGTACTTC. V usage is TRBV7-2 and J usage is TRBJ2-7; D call uncertain. The germline CDR1 and CDR2 sequences are SGHTA and FQGNSA. The CDR3 contains 13 residues. Trimming took 5 bases from V and 3 from J, leaving 11 bases between them.

The rearrangement uses TRBV6-5 and TRBJ1-5; D perhaps matches TRBD1 (5 bases). This CDR3 spans 17 amino acids. The V end lost 2 bases, the J end lost 0 bases, and 14 bases lay between the germline ends. Germline V gene sequence: CDR1 MNHEY, CDR2 SVGAGI. In DNA form, the CDR3 reads TGTGCCAGCAGTTACCCAGGTCGGGGGTTTAGCAATCAGCCCCAGCATTTT. It codes for CASSYPGRGFSNQPQHF.

This sequence joins TRBV19 and TRBJ2-6; D is uncertain. The CDR3 has 19 residues. CDR1 LNHDA and CDR2 SQIVND come from the germline V gene (reference sequence). Between the trimmed V and J ends, which lost 0 bases and 0 bases, there was a span of 15 bases. CDR3 loop: CASSIDEARPLSGANVLTF. The CDR3 DNA is TGTGCCAGTAGTATAGATGAGGCCAGACCGCTCTCTGGGGCCAACGTCCTGACTTTC.

V and J are TRBV6-4 and TRBJ2-3, with 8 bases aligning to TRBD2. The junction had 9 bases not matched to a gene; V was cut back by 3 bases and J by 4 bases. Germline lookup yields CDR1 MRHNA and CDR2 SNTAGT. The CDR3 sequence is 16 residues long. CDR3 in amino acids: CASSEDKREISDTQYF. Written as DNA, the CDR3 is TGTGCCAGCAGTGAAGATAAGCGGGAGATTTCAGATACGCAGTATTTT.

This clonotype was observed a few times. V gene TRBV4-1 combines with J gene TRBJ2-7, with D tentatively TRBD2 (5 bases). V was clipped by 1 base and J by 3 bases, with 22 bases between them. This CDR3 is built from 18 residues. Germline V gene data show CDR1 as MGHRA and CDR2 as YSYEKL. Here the CDR3 reads CASSQAHGGRDFHYEQYF. The CDR3, as DNA: TGCGCCAGCAGCCAAGCACACGGCGGCCGGGATTTTCACTACGAGCAGTACTTC.

The chain employs TRBV2 and TRBJ2-1; D call uncertain. Trimming took off 8 bases at V and 6 bases at J, with 20 bases between the two ends. This CDR3 is 15 amino acids long. CDR1 and CDR2 (germline): SNHLY, FYNNEI. CDR3 protein: CASRVATNPGNEQFF. The CDR3 DNA reads as TGTGCCAGCCGAGTCGCCACTAACCCGGGCAATGAGCAGTTCTTC.

V and J are TRBV6-5 and TRBJ2-7; D uncertain. Germline CDR1 and CDR2: MNHEY and SVGAGI. CDR3 length equals 14 residues. Trimming took off 7 bases at V and 0 bases at J, with 13 bases between the two ends. The CDR3 coding sequence is TGTGCCAGCACCCCCAACCACGACTCCTACGAGCAGTACTTC. It specifies CASTPNHDSYEQYF.

The CDR3 spells CSAEPGQGRKFDMNTEAFF. The CDR3 nucleotides read TGCAGCGCCGAACCAGGACAGGGGAGGAAATTTGACATGAACACTGAAGCTTTCTTT. The V and J genes are TRBV29-1 and TRBJ1-1; the match to TRBD1 covers 9 bases. CDR1 and CDR2 from the germline V gene are SQVTM and ANQGSEA. Trimming cost V 7 bases and J 0 bases; bases outside gene matches: 21. The CDR3 contains 19 residues.

This clonotype occurred many times. This sequence joins TRBV20-1 and TRBJ2-2, with D perhaps TRBD2 (6 bases). CDR3 length: 14 residues. Germline CDR1 DFQATT, CDR2 SNEGSKA (reference sequence). Trimming pared 5 bases from V and 6 bases from J, leaving 16 bases between. The CDR3 reads CSAVSGLLSGELFF. CDR3 bases: TGCAGTGCTGTGTCGGGACTCTTATCCGGGGAGCTGTTTTTT.

This clonotype was detected ten times or more. V gene TRBV6-5 combines with J gene TRBJ1-2; D remains unclear. The CDR3 is 14 residues long. Germline V gene lookup returns CDR1 MNHEY and CDR2 SVGAGI. Trimming cost V 2 bases and J 0 bases, with 7 bases left between them. The CDR3 loop reads CASSYSDANYGYTF. The CDR3 DNA sequence: TGTGCCAGCAGTTACAGTGACGCTAACTATGGCTACACCTTC.

This clonotype was found many times. The genes are TRBV3-1 and TRBJ2-3, with D tentatively TRBD1 or TRBD2 (5 bases each). Germline CDR1 and CDR2: LGHDT and YNNKEL (reference sequence). Trimming took 7 bases from V and 5 from J, leaving 19 bases between them. This CDR3 region has 15 residues. This CDR3 reads CASTPGGARGDTQYF. The CDR3 DNA reads TGTGCCAGCACCCCTGGTGGGGCACGGGGAGATACGCAGTATTTT.

This clonotype was recorded many times. The rearrangement links TRBV30 to TRBJ1-3; D gene uncertain. Trimming pared 1 base from V and 7 bases from J, leaving 8 bases between. This CDR3 is built from 12 residues. Germline lookup yields CDR1 GTSNPN and CDR2 SVGIG (reference sequence). CDR3 protein: CAWSESFNTIYF. The DNA of the CDR3 is TGTGCCTGGAGTGAAAGCTTTAACACCATATATTTT.

The chain uses TRBV7-3 and TRBJ1-1; no clear D. Germline V gene lookup returns CDR1 SGHTA and CDR2 FQGTGA. This CDR3 spans 13 amino acids. Deletions cut 5 bases from V and 1 base from J, with 8 bases between. The CDR3 sequence: CASSASPNTEAFF. The CDR3 coding sequence is TGTGCCAGCAGCGCGAGCCCGAACACTGAAGCTTTCTTT.

At least ten counts were recorded for this clonotype. This chain connects TRBV6-1 to TRBJ1-6, with D perhaps TRBD1 (6 bases). The CDR3 has 21 residues. Germline V gene sequence: CDR1 MNHNS, CDR2 SASEGT. V was cut by 4 bases and J by 0 bases, with 25 bases left in between. For the CDR3, the DNA is TGTGCCAGCAGTGCATCTACCGATATCGGGGGCGGGAGCTCCTATAATTCACCCCTCCACTTT. The encoded protein is CASSASTDIGGGSSYNSPLHF.

This clonotype was seen ten or more times. The CDR3 is CASSPTVYSRSTDTQYF. CDR3 DNA: TGTGCCAGCTCACCAACCGTCTACAGCCGCAGCACAGATACGCAGTATTTT. The chain joins TRBV18 to TRBJ2-3; D is uncertain. This CDR3 contains 17 residues. CDR1 KGHSH and CDR2 LQKENI come from the germline V gene. Trimming removed 2 bases at V and 0 bases at J, with 15 bases between.

This clonotype was detected ten times or more. The V and J genes are TRBV28 and TRBJ1-3; the D is unclear. Trimming shortened V by 2 bases and J by 2 bases, and 13 bases separated the two germline ends. The CDR3 loop spans 16 amino acids. Germline CDR1 and CDR2: MDHEN and SYDVKM. CDR3 coding DNA: TGTGCCAGCAGTTTACCGGGCGGGGTAACTGGAAACACCATATATTTT. Residues: CASSLPGGVTGNTIYF.